This T cell receptor (beta chain) was sequenced in a study of CD8 T cells in Susac syndrome. The authors reverse transcribed roughly 0.5 to 1 ug RNA with random hexamers. TCR beta CDR3 was amplified by immunoSEQ covering 54 Vbeta and 13 Jbeta. TCRdb called the immunoSEQ multiplex PCR reads again in MiXCR, with one record for every CDR3 protein. The repertoire holds some 300,000 distinct CDR3 sequences, about 89% seen once, with 0.18% in the top ten. Trimming cost V 3 bases and J 2 bases, with 35 bases left between them. In germline, CDR1 is SGHAT, CDR2 FQNNGV. The CDR3 covers 23 residues. The specimen was CD8+ T cells from PBMCs. This rearrangement joins TRBV11-2 to TRBJ2-1, with D possibly TRBD1 on 7 matching bases. This TCR was recovered from a human donor with multiple sclerosis. CDR3 in amino acids: CASSFHRDSRGFDWRGTYNEQFF. CDR3 nucleotide sequence: TGTGCCAGCAGCTTCCATAGGGACAGTCGGGGGTTTGACTGGCGGGGAACCTACAATGAGCAGTTCTTC.